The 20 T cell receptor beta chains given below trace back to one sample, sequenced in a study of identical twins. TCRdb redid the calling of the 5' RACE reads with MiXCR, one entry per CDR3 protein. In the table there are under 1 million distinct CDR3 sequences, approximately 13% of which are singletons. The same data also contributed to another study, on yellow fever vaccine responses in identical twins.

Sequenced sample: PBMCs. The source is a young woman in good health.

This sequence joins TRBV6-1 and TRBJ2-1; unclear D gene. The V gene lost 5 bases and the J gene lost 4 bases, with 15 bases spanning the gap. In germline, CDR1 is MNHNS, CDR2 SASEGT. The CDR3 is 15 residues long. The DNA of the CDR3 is TGTGCCAGCAGTAGCCAGTGGACCCCTTACAATGAGCAGTTCTTC. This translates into CASSSQWTPYNEQFF.

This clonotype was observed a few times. The DNA for the CDR3 is TGTGCCAGCAGCCAAGTTGTGCTAGCGGGAGAGGAGACCCAGTACTTC. It specifies CASSQVVLAGEETQYF. The chain links TRBV3-1 to TRBJ2-5, with 10 positions matching TRBD2. The CDR3 runs 16 residues. CDR1 is LGHDT, CDR2 YNNKEL, per germline (reference sequence). V was clipped by 1 base and J by 5 bases; unmatched bases: 7.

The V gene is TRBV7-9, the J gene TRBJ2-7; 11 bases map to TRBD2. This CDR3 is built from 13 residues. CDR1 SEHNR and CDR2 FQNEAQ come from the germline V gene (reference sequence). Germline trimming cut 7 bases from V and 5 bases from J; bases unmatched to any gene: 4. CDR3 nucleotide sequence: TGTGCCAGCAAGACTAGCGGGACCCACGAGCAGTACTTC. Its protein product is CASKTSGTHEQYF. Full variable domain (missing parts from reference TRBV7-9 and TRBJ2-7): DTGVSQNPRHKITKRGQNVTFRCDPISEHNRLYWYRQTLGQGPEFLTYFQNEAQLEKSRLLSDRFSAERPKGSFSTLEIQRTEQGDSAMYLCASKTSGTHEQYFGPGTRLTVT.

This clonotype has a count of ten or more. The CDR3 nucleotides are TGTGCCAGCAACAAGGGAGATCAGCCCCAGCATTTT. This encodes CASNKGDQPQHF. The chain uses TRBV12-3 or TRBV12-4 and TRBJ1-5, with D unresolved. This CDR3 has 12 residues. The V end was cut by 7 bases, the J end by 5 bases, with 9 bases between.

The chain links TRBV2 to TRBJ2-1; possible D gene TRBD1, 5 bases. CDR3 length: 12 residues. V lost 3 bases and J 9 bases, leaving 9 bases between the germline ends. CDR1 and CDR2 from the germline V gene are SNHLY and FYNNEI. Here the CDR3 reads CASSDWGSEQFF. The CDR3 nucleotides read TGTGCCAGCAGTGATTGGGGCTCTGAGCAGTTCTTC.

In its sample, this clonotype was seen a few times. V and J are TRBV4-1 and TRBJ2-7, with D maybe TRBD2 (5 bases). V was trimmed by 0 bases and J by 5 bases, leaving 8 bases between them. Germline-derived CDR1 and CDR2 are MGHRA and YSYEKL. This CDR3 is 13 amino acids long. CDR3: CASSQDQRNEQYV. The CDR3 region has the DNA TGCGCCAGCAGCCAAGATCAGCGGAACGAGCAGTACGTC.

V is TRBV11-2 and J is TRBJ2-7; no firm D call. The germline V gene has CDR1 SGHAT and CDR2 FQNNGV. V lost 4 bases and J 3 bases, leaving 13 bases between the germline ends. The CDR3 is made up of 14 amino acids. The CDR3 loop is CASSYTTWDYEQYF. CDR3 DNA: TGTGCCAGCAGCTACACTACATGGGACTACGAGCAGTACTTC.

The CDR3 DNA is TGCGCCAGCATGCAGGGGCAGGCAGGAACCGGGGAGCTGTTTTTT. Translating gives CASMQGQAGTGELFF. The V call is TRBV5-1, the J call TRBJ2-2; D is possibly TRBD1 (6 bases). V shed 6 bases and J shed 5 bases, with 17 bases lying between them. The germline CDR1 and CDR2 sequences are SGHRS and YFSETQ. The CDR3 contains 15 residues.

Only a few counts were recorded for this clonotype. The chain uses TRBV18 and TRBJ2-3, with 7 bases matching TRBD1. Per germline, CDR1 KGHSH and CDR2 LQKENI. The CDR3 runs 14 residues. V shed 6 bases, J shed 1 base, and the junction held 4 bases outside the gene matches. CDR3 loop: CASSPGQRTDTQYF. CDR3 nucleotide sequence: TGTGCCAGCTCGCCGGGACAGCGCACAGATACGCAGTATTTT.

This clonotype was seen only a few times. The CDR3 DNA sequence: TGTGCCAGCAGTTCTTTCGAGACCCAGTACTTC. Amino acids: CASSSFETQYF. V usage is TRBV6-5 and J usage is TRBJ2-5; D remains unclear. This CDR3 has 11 residues. V was clipped by 4 bases and J by 5 bases, with 5 bases between them. The germline gives CDR1 MNHEY, CDR2 SVGAGI.

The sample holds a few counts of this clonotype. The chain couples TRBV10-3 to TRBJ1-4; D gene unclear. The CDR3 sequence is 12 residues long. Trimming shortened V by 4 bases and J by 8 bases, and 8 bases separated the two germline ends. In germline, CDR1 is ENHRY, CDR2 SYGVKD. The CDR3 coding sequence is TGTGCCATCAGTGCTCGAGGGGAAAAACTGTTTTTT. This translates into CAISARGEKLFF.

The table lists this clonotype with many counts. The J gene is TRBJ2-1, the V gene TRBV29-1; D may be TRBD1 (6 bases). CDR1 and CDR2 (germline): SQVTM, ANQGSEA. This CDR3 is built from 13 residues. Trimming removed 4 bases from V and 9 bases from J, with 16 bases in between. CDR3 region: CSVVGASGAEQFF. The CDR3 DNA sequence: TGCAGCGTTGTAGGTGCATCAGGGGCTGAGCAGTTCTTC.

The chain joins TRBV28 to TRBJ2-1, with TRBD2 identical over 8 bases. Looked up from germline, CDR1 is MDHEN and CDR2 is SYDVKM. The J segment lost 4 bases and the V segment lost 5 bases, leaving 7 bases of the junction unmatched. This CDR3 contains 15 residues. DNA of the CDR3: TGTGCCAGCAGTGTCGTAGCGGGGCCTTACAATGAGCAGTTCTTC. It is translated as CASSVVAGPYNEQFF.

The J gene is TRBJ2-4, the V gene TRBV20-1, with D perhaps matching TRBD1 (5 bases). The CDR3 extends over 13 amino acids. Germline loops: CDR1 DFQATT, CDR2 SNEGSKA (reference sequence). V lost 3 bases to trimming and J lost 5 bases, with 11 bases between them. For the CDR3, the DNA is TGCAGTGCTAGTCAAGGGGTGGAAAACATTCAGTACTTC. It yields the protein CSASQGVENIQYF.

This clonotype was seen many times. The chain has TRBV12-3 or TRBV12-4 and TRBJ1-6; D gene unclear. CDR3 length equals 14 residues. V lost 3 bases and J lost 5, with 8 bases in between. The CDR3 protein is CASSLLRNNSPLHF. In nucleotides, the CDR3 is TGTGCCAGCAGTTTGCTCCGGAATAATTCACCCCTCCACTTT.

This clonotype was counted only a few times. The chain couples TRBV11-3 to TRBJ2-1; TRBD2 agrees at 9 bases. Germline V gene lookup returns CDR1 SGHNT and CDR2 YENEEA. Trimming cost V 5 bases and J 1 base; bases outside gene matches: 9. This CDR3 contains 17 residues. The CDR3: CASSLLSGSNSYNEQFF. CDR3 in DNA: TGTGCCAGCAGCCTGCTTAGCGGGAGCAATTCCTACAATGAGCAGTTCTTC.

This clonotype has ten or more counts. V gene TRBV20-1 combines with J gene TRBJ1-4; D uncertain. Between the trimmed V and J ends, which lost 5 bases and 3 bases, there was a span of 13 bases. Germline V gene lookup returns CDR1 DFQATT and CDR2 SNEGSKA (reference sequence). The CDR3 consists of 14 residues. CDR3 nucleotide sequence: TGCAGTGCTCGAGGCAGGCAGTCTAATGAAAAACTGTTTTTT. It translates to CSARGRQSNEKLFF.

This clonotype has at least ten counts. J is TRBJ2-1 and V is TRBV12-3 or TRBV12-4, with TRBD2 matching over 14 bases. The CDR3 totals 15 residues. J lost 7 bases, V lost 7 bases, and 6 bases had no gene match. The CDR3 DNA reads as TGTGCCAGCACCTTGACTAGCGGGGGGGCTAATGAGCAGTTCTTC. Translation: CASTLTSGGANEQFF.

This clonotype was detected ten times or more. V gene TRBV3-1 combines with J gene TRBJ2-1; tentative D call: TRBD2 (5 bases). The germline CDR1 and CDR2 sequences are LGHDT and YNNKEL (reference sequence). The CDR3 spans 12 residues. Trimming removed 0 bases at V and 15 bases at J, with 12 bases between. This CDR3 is CASSQDRTGRFF. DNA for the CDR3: TGTGCCAGCAGCCAAGATAGGACGGGAAGGTTCTTC.

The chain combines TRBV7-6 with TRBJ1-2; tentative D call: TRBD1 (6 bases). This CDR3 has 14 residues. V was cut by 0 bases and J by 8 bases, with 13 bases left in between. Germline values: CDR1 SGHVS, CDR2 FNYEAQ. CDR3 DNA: TGTGCCAGCAGCTTAGCAGGCAGGGGATTGGGCTACACCTTC. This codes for CASSLAGRGLGYTF. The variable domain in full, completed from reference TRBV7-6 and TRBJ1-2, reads GAGVSQSPRYKVTKRGQDVALRCDPISGHVSLYWYRQALGQGPEFLTYFNYEAQQDKSGLPNDRFSAERPEGSISTLTIQRTEQRDSAMYRCASSLAGRGLGYTFGSGTRLTVV.